The 22 T cell receptor beta chains reported below all come from one sample, sequenced in a study of T cell responses to AZD1222 COVID-19 vaccine. Clones were sequenced by immunoSEQ multiplex PCR, and TCRdb holds only the in-frame ones, with some missing. The repertoire consists of 180,000 or so clones, with about 94% occurring once and the leading ten covering 0.95% to 1.1%. Here the sequenced sample was peripheral blood, taken 28 days after the second AZD1222 dose. Every receptor here comes from an adult who received the AZD1222 COVID-19 vaccine.

This chain connects TRBV19 to TRBJ1-6, with D possibly being TRBD1 (6 bases). The CDR3 is 13 residues long. CDR1 and CDR2 from the germline V gene are LNHDA and SQIVND (reference sequence). Trimming cost V 11 bases and J 5 bases, with 13 bases left between them. For the CDR3, the DNA is TGTGCCTGCAAACAGGGACATAATTCACCCCTCCACTTT. Translation: CACKQGHNSPLHF.

The J gene is TRBJ2-2, the V gene TRBV4-1, with TRBD1 matching 7 bases. Germline values: CDR1 MGHRA, CDR2 YSYEKL. V gave up 4 bases and J gave up 8 bases; unmatched junction bases: 10. The CDR3 runs 15 residues. For the CDR3, the DNA is TGCGCCAGCAGCCGGAGCAGGGGGACGGCGGGGGAGCTGTTTTTT. As protein: CASSRSRGTAGELFF.

This chain links TRBV25-1 with TRBJ2-1; 9 nucleotides agree with TRBD1. In germline, CDR1 is MGHDK, CDR2 SYGVNS. The CDR3 is 13 amino acids. V lost 4 bases and J lost 7; bases outside the gene matches: 2. CDR3 sequence (DNA): TGTGCCAGCAGTGCGACAGGGGGAAATGAGCAGTTCTTC. It encodes CASSATGGNEQFF.

The genes are TRBV6-6 and TRBJ2-2; D may be TRBD2 (6 bases). The CDR3 consists of 16 residues. CDR1 is MNHNY, CDR2 SVGAGI, per germline (reference sequence). Trimming stripped 5 bases from V and 5 bases from J, with 18 bases between. CDR3 protein: CASSLDGGASTGELFF. The CDR3 DNA reads TGTGCCAGCAGTCTTGATGGCGGGGCCTCAACCGGGGAGCTGTTTTTT.

This chain connects TRBV29-1 to TRBJ1-5; D is unresolved. The V end was cut by 3 bases, the J end by 6 bases, with 15 bases between. Germline V gene lookup returns CDR1 SQVTM and CDR2 ANQGSEA. This CDR3 has 14 residues. CDR3: CSVDGDGEGQPQHF. CDR3 coding DNA: TGCAGCGTTGATGGGGATGGGGAAGGTCAGCCCCAGCATTTT.

V is TRBV19 and J is TRBJ2-7; D possibly corresponds to TRBD1 (5 bases). The CDR3 is 14 amino acids. Trimming pared 6 bases from V and 2 bases from J, leaving 14 bases between. CDR1 and CDR2 from the germline V gene are LNHDA and SQIVND (reference sequence). CDR3 loop: CASRAGHSTYEQYF. The CDR3 nucleotides read TGTGCCAGTAGGGCCGGACACTCCACCTACGAGCAGTACTTC.

This chain connects TRBV19 to TRBJ2-1; 7 positions match TRBD2. Trimming removed 3 bases from V and 5 bases from J; junction bases left unmatched: 10. The germline V gene has CDR1 LNHDA and CDR2 SQIVND (reference sequence). The CDR3 is 16 amino acids. This CDR3 reads CASSIRAGRAHNEQFF. The CDR3 DNA sequence: TGTGCCAGTAGTATTCGGGCGGGGAGGGCCCACAATGAGCAGTTCTTC.

V is TRBV7-2 and J is TRBJ1-1; D is unresolved. V was clipped by 0 bases and J by 3 bases, with 11 bases between them. CDR3 length: 15 residues. The germline V gene has CDR1 SGHTA and CDR2 FQGNSA. In DNA form, the CDR3 reads TGTGCCAGCAGCTTAGCAGATCTGAGGGACACTGAAGCTTTCTTT. Its protein is CASSLADLRDTEAFF.

The chain employs TRBV2 and TRBJ1-2; the D gene is possibly TRBD1 (5 bases). V was shortened by 7 bases and J by 10 bases, with 19 bases between the two germline ends. CDR1 SNHLY and CDR2 FYNNEI come from the germline V gene. CDR3 length equals 13 residues. The CDR3 region is CASNLDSNFVYTF. Written as DNA, the CDR3 is TGTGCCAGCAATTTAGACAGTAACTTCGTCTACACCTTC.

The chain couples TRBV9 to TRBJ2-2; possibly TRBD1 for D (6 bases). Germline CDR1 SGDLS, CDR2 YYNGEE. The CDR3 is made up of 16 amino acids. V dropped 4 bases and J dropped 4 bases, with 17 bases sitting between them. The chain's CDR3 is CASSPRDTKRTGELFF. The CDR3 DNA is TGTGCCAGCAGCCCGAGGGACACCAAACGCACCGGGGAGCTGTTTTTT. Complete variable domain (other parts from reference TRBV9 and TRBJ2-2): DSGVTQTPKHLITATGQRVTLRCSPRSGDLSVYWYQQSLDQGLQFLIQYYNGEERAKGNILERFSAQQFPDLHSELNLSSLELGDSALYFCASSPRDTKRTGELFFGEGSRLTVL.

J is TRBJ1-1 and V is TRBV12-3 or TRBV12-4; D perhaps matches TRBD1 (5 bases). This CDR3 has 13 amino acids. The V gene lost 6 bases and the J gene lost 4 bases, with 12 bases spanning the gap. The CDR3 is CASSLAQGTEAFF. As DNA, the CDR3 is TGTGCCAGCAGCCTCGCCCAGGGCACTGAAGCTTTCTTT.

CDR3 in DNA: TGCGCCAGCAGCCAAGATCCTAGCGGCGGCAGGGAGACCCAGTACTTC. Its translation: CASSQDPSGGRETQYF. This chain connects TRBV4-3 to TRBJ2-5; TRBD2 matches 7 bases. The CDR3 runs to 16 residues. V was clipped by 0 bases and J by 5 bases; unmatched bases: 9. CDR1 and CDR2 from the germline V gene are LGHNA and YSLEER.

The V gene is TRBV27, the J gene TRBJ1-1, with 9 bases fitting TRBD1. V was clipped by 6 bases and J by 1 base; unmatched bases: 0. The CDR3 totals 13 residues. Germline CDR1 and CDR2: MNHEY and SMNVEV (reference sequence). DNA of the CDR3: TGTGCCAGCAGGGGACAGGGGAACACTGAAGCTTTCTTT. This codes for CASRGQGNTEAFF.

CDR3 sequence: CSVAKGQGSGKLFF. CDR3 DNA: TGCAGCGTAGCTAAGGGACAGGGCTCAGGAAAACTGTTTTTT. The chain has TRBV29-1 and TRBJ1-4, with 9 bases lining up with TRBD1. Germline assignment: CDR1 SQVTM and CDR2 ANQGSEA. CDR3 length: 14 amino acids. Trimming cost V 6 bases and J 10 bases; bases outside gene matches: 12.

This clone came up once. The V and J genes are TRBV24-1 and TRBJ1-5; D might be TRBD1 (5 bases). Germline-derived CDR1 and CDR2 are KGHDR and SFDVKD. Trimming took off 7 bases at V and 4 bases at J, with 10 bases between the two ends. The CDR3 has 13 amino acids. The CDR3 DNA is TGTGCCACCAGGGGACGGATGAATCAGCCCCAGCATTTT. This sequence encodes CATRGRMNQPQHF.

This rearrangement joins TRBV5-4 to TRBJ2-5; the D call may be TRBD1 or TRBD2 (7 bases each). The CDR3 is 15 amino acids. The germline gives CDR1 SGHNT, CDR2 YYREEE (reference sequence). V lost 2 bases to trimming and J lost 5 bases, with 16 bases between them. CDR3 sequence reads: CASSFTRGRGETQYF. The CDR3 nucleotides read TGTGCCAGCAGCTTTACCAGGGGGAGGGGGGAGACCCAGTACTTC.

The chain joins TRBV5-1 to TRBJ1-1; the D gene is possibly TRBD1 (6 bases). Trimming cost V 6 bases and J 1 base, with 16 bases left between them. Germline V lookup: CDR1 SGHRS, CDR2 YFSETQ. The CDR3 runs 15 residues. Written as DNA, the CDR3 is TGCGCCAGCAAAGAAAACAGGGCATCGAACACTGAAGCTTTCTTT. Protein: CASKENRASNTEAFF.

This clone was seen only once. V and J are TRBV5-4 and TRBJ2-2, with TRBD1 matching 9 bases. The J segment lost 5 bases and the V segment lost 4 bases, leaving 6 bases of the junction unmatched. Per germline, CDR1 SGHNT and CDR2 YYREEE (reference sequence). The CDR3 covers 15 residues. The CDR3 spells CASSSRDRDTGELFF. The CDR3 nucleotides are TGTGCCAGCAGCAGCCGGGACAGGGATACCGGGGAGCTGTTTTTT.

The V call is TRBV5-1, the J call TRBJ2-7; D tentatively fits TRBD1 or TRBD2 (6 bases each). Trimming removed 0 bases from V and 2 bases from J, with 12 bases in between. CDR1 is SGHRS, CDR2 YFSETQ, per germline. The CDR3 contains 15 residues. The CDR3 spells CASSLGGGPPYEQYF. CDR3 in DNA: TGCGCCAGCAGCTTGGGAGGGGGGCCTCCCTACGAGCAGTACTTC.

This clone was detected once. The CDR3 DNA is TGCGCCAGCAGCCCCAGGGACCATACGGGAAATGAAAAACTGTTTTTT. Its protein product is CASSPRDHTGNEKLFF. This sequence joins TRBV5-1 and TRBJ1-4, with TRBD1 as a possible D gene (5 bases). With 4 bases removed from V and 5 bases from J, the gap between germline ends came to 18 bases. The CDR3 is 16 residues long. The germline V gene has CDR1 SGHRS and CDR2 YFSETQ.

This clone appeared a single time. The chain combines TRBV19 with TRBJ1-5, with D unclear. This CDR3 comprises 13 residues. CDR1 and CDR2 (germline): LNHDA, SQIVND (reference sequence). The ends were cut back, 6 bases at V and 9 bases at J, with 15 bases in the middle. CDR3: CASSKSPSRPQHF. In nucleotides, the CDR3 is TGTGCCAGTAGCAAGTCCCCTTCGAGGCCCCAGCATTTT.

This sequence joins TRBV2 and TRBJ1-3; D gene ambiguous. In germline, CDR1 is SNHLY, CDR2 FYNNEI. The CDR3 has 17 amino acids. With 4 bases removed from V and 4 bases from J, the gap between germline ends came to 20 bases. DNA for the CDR3: TGTGCCAGCAGTGCCCTGCGCCGAAGATTGGGCGGAAACACCATATATTTT. Translated, it gives CASSALRRRLGGNTIYF. The variable domain in full, with the rest retrieved from reference TRBV2 and TRBJ1-3, is EPEVTQTPSHQVTQMGQEVILRCVPISNHLYFYWYRQILGQKVEFLVSFYNNEISEKSEIFDDQFSVERPDGSNFTLKIRSTKLEDSAMYFCASSALRRRLGGNTIYFGEGSWLTVV.